These 25 T cell receptor beta chains share one sample of origin, sequenced in a study of shared clonotypes between healthy human individuals. TCRdb's table, derived via immunoSEQ multiplex PCR, lists solely in-frame clones and lacks some. This table has about half a million clones, around four fifths appearing once. Sequenced: PBMCs. All receptors come from a middle-aged woman in good health. Some clones in this sample may be carry-over from other donors' samples.

The chain uses TRBV18 and TRBJ1-4; D not certain. The CDR3 has 15 residues. CDR1 is KGHSH, CDR2 LQKENI, per germline. V lost 0 bases, J lost 3 bases, and 8 bases lay in between. CDR3: CASSPPAEANEKLFF. CDR3 DNA: TGTGCCAGCTCACCACCGGCGGAGGCTAATGAAAAACTGTTTTTT.

The gene calls are TRBV9 and TRBJ2-2, with 8 positions matching TRBD2. The V segment lost 0 bases and the J segment 1 base; nucleotides outside the gene matches: 5. CDR3 length equals 17 residues. The V gene's germline CDR1 is SGDLS and CDR2 YYNGEE. The CDR3 protein is CASSVAGLAQNTGELFF. CDR3 in DNA: TGTGCCAGCAGCGTAGCAGGACTAGCACAGAACACCGGGGAGCTGTTTTTT. Full variable domain (rest looked up from reference TRBV9 and TRBJ2-2): DSGVTQTPKHLITATGQRVTLRCSPRSGDLSVYWYQQSLDQGLQFLIQYYNGEERAKGNILERFSAQQFPDLHSELNLSSLELGDSALYFCASSVAGLAQNTGELFFGEGSRLTVL.

As for this clone: Possible read error: a much larger clone is one base away. The sample contains more than one DNA sequence encoding this CDR3. The chain employs TRBV5-6 and TRBJ2-7; D might be TRBD1 or TRBD2, each matching 5 bases. Trimming pared 4 bases from V and 2 bases from J, leaving 13 bases between. The CDR3 spans 14 residues. Germline V gene lookup returns CDR1 SGHDT and CDR2 YYEEEE. Written as DNA, the CDR3 is TGTGCCAGCAGCGGGGACCCGACCGCCTACGAGCAGTACTTC. Translating it yields CASSGDPTAYEQYF.

The V call is TRBV28, the J call TRBJ1-2; tentative D call: TRBD1 (5 bases). Trimming left V 6 bases short and J 6 bases short, with 11 bases between. CDR3 length: 12 amino acids. Germline V lookup: CDR1 MDHEN, CDR2 SYDVKM. The CDR3 DNA is TGTGCCAGCAGCCGGGGGGGGAATGGCTACACCTTC. As protein: CASSRGGNGYTF.

This clone appeared a few times. This rearrangement joins TRBV28 to TRBJ1-6; D is uncertain. This CDR3 is 14 amino acids long. Trimming took 6 bases from V and 2 from J, leaving 8 bases between them. Germline V gene data show CDR1 as MDHEN and CDR2 as SYDVKM. The CDR3 spells CASSPGPYNSPLHF. CDR3 sequence (DNA): TGTGCCAGCAGCCCCGGGCCCTATAATTCACCCCTCCACTTT.

The table lists this clone with a count of one. The chain combines TRBV7-2 with TRBJ2-3; D may be TRBD1 (6 bases). CDR1 SGHTA and CDR2 FQGNSA come from the germline V gene. Deletions cut 5 bases from V and 3 bases from J, with 12 bases between. The CDR3 contains 14 residues. For the CDR3, the DNA is TGTGCCAGCAGCCCAAACAGGGTTACAGATACGCAGTATTTT. Translation gives CASSPNRVTDTQYF.

The V and J genes are TRBV7-9 and TRBJ2-1, with D tentatively TRBD1 or TRBD2 (5 bases each). This CDR3 spans 13 amino acids. The germline CDR1 and CDR2 sequences are SEHNR and FQNEAQ (reference sequence). V was clipped by 5 bases and J by 12 bases, with 17 bases between them. The CDR3 DNA follows: TGTGCCAGCAGCCCAACCGGGACCCTCGGGCAGTTCTTC. Protein: CASSPTGTLGQFF.

The chain joins TRBV18 to TRBJ2-7; D might be TRBD2 (6 bases). Deletions cut 4 bases from V and 0 bases from J, with 19 bases between. The CDR3 totals 17 residues. Germline CDR1 reads KGHSH; CDR2 reads LQKENI. The CDR3 DNA is TGTGCCAGCTCACTCGGTTTAGCTAGCGTAGTCTCCTACGAGCAGTACTTC. It encodes CASSLGLASVVSYEQYF.

The chain couples TRBV2 to TRBJ2-7; 7 nucleotides line up with TRBD1. Germline V gene lookup returns CDR1 SNHLY and CDR2 FYNNEI. The CDR3 is made up of 15 amino acids. V lost 7 bases and J lost 2; bases outside the gene matches: 11. The chain's CDR3 is CASTEVGGRTYEQYF. In DNA form, the CDR3 reads TGTGCCAGCACCGAAGTAGGGGGCAGGACCTACGAGCAGTACTTC.

The rearrangement links TRBV4-2 to TRBJ1-1; D remains unclear. V lost 0 bases and J lost 3, with 5 bases in between. This CDR3 comprises 13 residues. The germline CDR1 and CDR2 sequences are LGHNA and YNFKEQ. This chain's CDR3 is CASSQDRDTEAFF. For the CDR3, the DNA is TGTGCCAGCAGCCAAGATCGGGACACTGAAGCTTTCTTT.

J is TRBJ2-1 and V is TRBV27, with a possible D match to TRBD1 (5 bases). Trimming pared 2 bases from V and 7 bases from J, leaving 6 bases between. The CDR3 is made up of 12 amino acids. Germline assignment: CDR1 MNHEY and CDR2 SMNVEV (reference sequence). The CDR3 is CASSLPGNEQFF. As DNA, the CDR3 is TGTGCCAGCAGTTTACCAGGGAATGAGCAGTTCTTC.

This chain links TRBV19 with TRBJ2-1, with 10 bases lining up with TRBD2. J was trimmed by 8 bases and V by 6 bases; bases with no gene match: 4. The germline gives CDR1 LNHDA, CDR2 SQIVND (reference sequence). The CDR3 spans 13 residues. This chain's CDR3 is CASRRTSGYEQFF. DNA of the CDR3: TGTGCCAGTAGAAGGACTAGCGGTTATGAGCAGTTCTTC.

V usage is TRBV6-1 and J usage is TRBJ2-2; weak D call: TRBD2 (6 bases). Per the germline V gene, CDR1 is MNHNS and CDR2 is SASEGT. The ends were cut back, 1 base at V and 5 bases at J, with 14 bases in the middle. This CDR3 has 16 residues. Here the CDR3 reads CASSEGGGRGTGELFF. CDR3 sequence (DNA): TGTGCCAGCAGTGAAGGGGGAGGCCGAGGGACCGGGGAGCTGTTTTTT.

The chain links TRBV7-9 to TRBJ2-5; 14 positions agree with TRBD2. V dropped 6 bases and J dropped 5; count of bases not matched to a gene: 5. The CDR3 consists of 15 residues. The germline CDR1 and CDR2 sequences are SEHNR and FQNEAQ (reference sequence). This chain's CDR3 is CASSGTSGSGETQYF. CDR3 coding DNA: TGTGCCAGCAGTGGGACTAGCGGGAGTGGCGAGACCCAGTACTTC.

The chain is built from TRBV11-2 and TRBJ2-3; 7 bases map to TRBD1. With V trimmed by 0 bases and J by 4 bases, 7 bases remained unmatched. Germline lookup yields CDR1 SGHAT and CDR2 FQNNGV. This CDR3 region has 16 residues. The CDR3 sequence is CASSLDLPGGADTQYF. CDR3 nucleotide sequence: TGTGCCAGCAGCTTAGATCTGCCAGGGGGAGCAGATACGCAGTATTTT.

This clone was observed many times. Other DNA sequences of this sample code for an identical CDR3. The chain links TRBV4-3 to TRBJ2-1; 10 bases line up with TRBD2. V shed 3 bases and J 9 bases; nucleotides not matched to a gene: 8. Germline V lookup: CDR1 LGHNA, CDR2 YSLEER. The CDR3 totals 15 residues. In DNA, the CDR3 is TGCGCCAGCAGCCACGTCCTGGCTAGCGGGGGTGAGCAGTTCTTC. Protein: CASSHVLASGGEQFF.

The rearrangement links TRBV30 to TRBJ1-3; no clear D. This CDR3 has 14 amino acids. V lost 3 bases and J lost 0, with 9 bases in between. Germline V gives CDR1 GTSNPN, CDR2 SVGIG (reference sequence). The CDR3 spells CAWSSVYSGNTIYF. CDR3 nucleotides: TGTGCCTGGAGCTCTGTTTACTCTGGAAACACCATATATTTT.

This clone has more than one count but fewer than ten. This chain uses TRBV10-2 with TRBJ1-5; D perhaps matches TRBD1 (6 bases). Germline CDR1 WSHSY, CDR2 SAAADI. The CDR3 covers 15 residues. The ends were cut back, 10 bases at V and 2 bases at J, with 18 bases in the middle. The CDR3 spells CATVDTHRGNQPQHF. The CDR3 bases are TGCGCCACCGTAGACACCCACAGGGGCAATCAGCCCCAGCATTTT.

This clone came up a few times. This chain links TRBV25-1 with TRBJ2-3; unclear D gene. The CDR3 spans 13 residues. Trimming pared 8 bases from V and 3 bases from J, leaving 12 bases between. Germline values: CDR1 MGHDK, CDR2 SYGVNS. CDR3: CASFADPTDTQYF. Here the CDR3 DNA reads TGTGCCAGCTTTGCAGACCCTACAGATACGCAGTATTTT.

The rearrangement links TRBV7-3 to TRBJ2-1; TRBD2 is a possible D gene (6 bases). The CDR3 sequence is 16 residues long. CDR1 is SGHTA and CDR2 is FQGTGA in the germline V gene. Trimming took off 4 bases at V and 0 bases at J, with 13 bases between the two ends. The CDR3, as DNA: TGTGCCAGCAGCTCGAATAGCGGAAGCTCCTACAATGAGCAGTTCTTC. Translated, it gives CASSSNSGSSYNEQFF.

The sample holds one count of this clone. The rearrangement uses TRBV11-2 and TRBJ2-1, with 7 bases that match TRBD1. The CDR3 extends over 16 amino acids. Germline V CDR1 and CDR2: SGHAT, FQNNGV. V dropped 3 bases and J dropped 8; count of bases not matched to a gene: 13. In DNA, the CDR3 is TGTGCCAGCAGCTTGCTAACCGGGACAGATTACCATGAGCAGTTCTTC. It specifies CASSLLTGTDYHEQFF.

This clone was seen ten or more times. The sample contains more than one DNA sequence encoding this CDR3. The CDR3 loop is CASSVGTGNEKLFF. In DNA form, the CDR3 reads TGTGCCAGCAGTGTCGGGACAGGGAATGAAAAACTGTTTTTT. V and J are TRBV25-1 and TRBJ1-4, with 9 positions matching TRBD1. The V gene's germline CDR1 is MGHDK and CDR2 SYGVNS. V gave up 4 bases and J gave up 5 bases; unmatched junction bases: 2. The CDR3 extends over 14 amino acids.

The chain recombines TRBV5-1 with TRBJ1-3, with 7 bases lining up with TRBD1. Germline lookup yields CDR1 SGHRS and CDR2 YFSETQ. Losses at the gene ends were 1 base for V and 8 bases for J; bases not matched to a gene: 6. The CDR3 is 14 residues long. CDR3 protein: CASSLTGALDTIYF. In nucleotides, the CDR3 is TGCGCCAGCAGCTTGACAGGGGCTTTAGACACCATATATTTT.

The chain is built from TRBV9 and TRBJ2-5; D is possibly TRBD1 (6 bases). The CDR3 sequence is 15 residues long. Per germline, CDR1 SGDLS and CDR2 YYNGEE. V gave up 0 bases and J gave up 5 bases, with 14 bases separating them. CDR3 in DNA: TGTGCCAGCAGCGTAGGAGGGGGAAGGCGGGAGACCCAGTACTTC. Amino acid sequence: CASSVGGGRRETQYF.

Concerning this clone: Given a far larger clone just one base away, this is likely a sequencing read error. The chain combines TRBV9 with TRBJ1-2; D gene unclear. Germline V CDR1 and CDR2: SGDLS, YYNGEE. The CDR3 contains 14 residues. The CDR3 bases are TGTGCCAGCAGCGTAAGGGATGGGAACTATGGCCACACCTTC. It is translated as CASSVRDGNYGHTF.